This is a list of T cell receptor beta chains from one sample in a study of cytomegalovirus exposure and HLA in healthy donors. The method was immunoSEQ multiplex PCR; TCRdb's version includes in-frame clones alone and lacks a portion of them. The table includes 30,000 to 40,000 clones, roughly two thirds detected once. The sequencing input was PBMCs. Receptors originate from a middle-aged man in good health and CMV-seropositive. Each CDR3 is given with its conserved first and last residue. The D gene is left open where the match is weak. For some rows the clone size is stated as once, few or many, or as a class when expanded; others skip it.

size: NA
D: NA
J: TRBJ1-3
V: TRBV7-2
DNA: TGTGCCAGCAGCTCCCGGCGACGACTGAACTCTGGAAACACCATATATTTT
CDR3: CASSSRRRLNSGNTIYF

size: NA
D: TRBD1
J: TRBJ2-7
V: TRBV6-5
DNA: TGTGCCAGCAGTTACACCGGGACAGGGGCCTGGTACGAGCAGTACTTC
CDR3: CASSYTGTGAWYEQYF

size: NA
D: NA
J: TRBJ2-5
V: TRBV6-6
DNA: TGTGCCAGCGCCATACGAGGGGGGACCCAGTACTTC
CDR3: CASAIRGGTQYF

size: NA
D: TRBD2
J: TRBJ2-7
V: TRBV5-1
DNA: TGCGCCAGCAGGACCGGGACTAACTCCTACGAGCAGTACTTC
CDR3: CASRTGTNSYEQYF

size: few
D: TRBD1
J: TRBJ1-2
V: TRBV6-1
DNA: TGTGCCAGCAGTGAAGGCAGGGGGCGCGGCTACACCTTC
CDR3: CASSEGRGRGYTF

size: NA
D: NA
J: TRBJ1-4
V: TRBV6-5
DNA: TGTGCCAGCAGACGGACTCCGGGTAATGAAAAACTGTTTTTT
CDR3: CASRRTPGNEKLFF

size: few
D: NA
J: TRBJ1-4
V: TRBV10-2
DNA: TGCGCCAGCAGAGGTTCCACAGGTGGAAAACTGTTTTTT
CDR3: CASRGSTGGKLFF

size: NA
D: NA
J: TRBJ2-5
V: TRBV5-6
DNA: TGTGCCAGCAGCTTGGGGCGGCTCAAGGAGACCCAGTACTTC
CDR3: CASSLGRLKETQYF

size: NA
D: NA
J: TRBJ2-2
V: TRBV5-1
DNA: TGCGCCAGCAGCTTGGACAGAGATATCACCGGGGAGCTGTTTTTT
CDR3: CASSLDRDITGELFF

size: once
D: TRBD1
J: TRBJ2-7
V: TRBV28
DNA: TGTGCCAGCAGTTCCTTACAGGGGGCGGTCGGCGAGCAGTACTTC
CDR3: CASSSLQGAVGEQYF

size: NA
D: TRBD1
J: TRBJ2-5
V: TRBV5-1
DNA: TGCGCCAGCAAGAGCACAGGGGGCGGCGGGGAGACCCAGTACTTC
CDR3: CASKSTGGGGETQYF

size: NA
D: NA
J: TRBJ2-1
V: TRBV2
DNA: TGTGCCAGCAGGCCCGGGACTCTTGAGCAGTTCTTC
CDR3: CASRPGTLEQFF

size: NA
D: NA
J: TRBJ1-6
V: TRBV28
DNA: TGTGCCAGCAGTCCCGTGGGAGGTGCCTCCTATAATTCACCCCTCCACTTT
CDR3: CASSPVGGASYNSPLHF

size: NA
D: NA
J: TRBJ1-1
V: TRBV5-4
DNA: TGTGCCAGCAACGATCTTAGACAGGTCGGGGCTTCACACACTGAAGCTTTCTTT
CDR3: CASNDLRQVGASHTEAFF

size: NA
D: TRBD1
J: TRBJ2-2
V: TRBV27
DNA: TGTGCCAGCAGGGTCGGGGACAGGGTAACGGGCGGGGAGCTGTTTTTT
CDR3: CASRVGDRVTGGELFF

size: NA
D: NA
J: TRBJ2-2
V: TRBV6-5
DNA: TGTGCCAGCAGTTACCGCACTCCAACCGGGGAGCTGTTTTTT
CDR3: CASSYRTPTGELFF

size: NA
D: TRBD1
J: TRBJ2-2
V: TRBV7-3
DNA: TGTGCCAGCAGCCCCCGGACAGGGGGCGGGGAGCTGTTTTTT
CDR3: CASSPRTGGGELFF

size: NA
D: TRBD2
J: TRBJ2-3
V: TRBV6-1
DNA: TGTGCCAGCTCCGGGGGGGGGAACACAGATACGCAGTATTTT
CDR3: CASSGGGNTDTQYF

size: NA
D: NA
J: TRBJ1-2
V: TRBV10-3
DNA: TGTGCCATCACCGCCCGGGATGATTGGGGCTACACCTTC
CDR3: CAITARDDWGYTF

size: NA
D: TRBD1
J: TRBJ2-7
V: TRBV4-1
DNA: TGCGCCAGCAGCCAGGGACAGGGGGCACCCTACGAGCAGTACTTC
CDR3: CASSQGQGAPYEQYF

size: NA
D: TRBD2
J: TRBJ2-3
V: TRBV7-2
DNA: TGTGCCAGCAGCCCTTTGGGAGGGCTCACAGATACGCAGTATTTT
CDR3: CASSPLGGLTDTQYF

size: few
D: NA
J: TRBJ2-7
V: TRBV28
DNA: TGTGCCTGCAACCCGGGAAGGGCTTACGAGCAGTACTTC
CDR3: CACNPGRAYEQYF

size: NA
D: NA
J: TRBJ1-2
V: TRBV5-4
DNA: TGTGCCAGCAGCTTGGGTGAGGCTCTCTATGGCTACACCTTC
CDR3: CASSLGEALYGYTF

size: NA
D: NA
J: TRBJ2-1
V: TRBV5-4
DNA: TGTGCCAGCAGCCAACGCCTAGGTGCTGAGCAGTTCTTC
CDR3: CASSQRLGAEQFF

size: few
D: TRBD1
J: TRBJ2-7
V: TRBV6-4
DNA: TGTGCCAGGAGCTTGGACAGGGGGTCCTCCTACGAGCAGTACTTC
CDR3: CARSLDRGSSYEQYF

size: NA
D: NA
J: TRBJ1-1
V: TRBV5-1
DNA: TGCGCCAGCAGGCCCAGGGTTACCGGCACTGAAGCTTTCTTT
CDR3: CASRPRVTGTEAFF

size: NA
D: TRBD1
J: TRBJ2-5
V: TRBV19
DNA: TGTGCCAGCAGCCGACAGGGTGTGGGGGAGACCCAGTACTTC
CDR3: CASSRQGVGETQYF

size: few
D: NA
J: TRBJ2-7
V: TRBV2
DNA: TGTGCCAGCAGTGATGAGGCAGGGGTATCCTACGAGCAGTACTTC
CDR3: CASSDEAGVSYEQYF

size: few
D: NA
J: TRBJ2-1
V: TRBV14
DNA: TGTGCCAGCAGCCAGACAGAAAACAATGAGCAGTTCTTC
CDR3: CASSQTENNEQFF

size: NA
D: TRBD1
J: TRBJ1-1
V: TRBV5-5
DNA: TGTGCCAGCAGTTTGACAGGGGGCAACACTGAAGCTTTCTTT
CDR3: CASSLTGGNTEAFF

size: NA
D: TRBD2
J: TRBJ2-2
V: TRBV5-4
DNA: TGTGCCAGCAGCCTGAGCGGGGCGAACACCGGGGAGCTGTTTTTT
CDR3: CASSLSGANTGELFF

size: NA
D: TRBD2
J: TRBJ2-1
V: TRBV5-3
DNA: TGTGCCAGAAGTTGGGGGTCACTGACTAGCGGGTACAATGAGCAGTTCTTC
CDR3: CARSWGSLTSGYNEQFF

size: NA
D: NA
J: TRBJ2-3
V: TRBV30
DNA: TGTGCCTGGAGTGTAGGGGGTCCAGCCGCAGATACGCAGTATTTT
CDR3: CAWSVGGPAADTQYF

size: few
D: NA
J: TRBJ1-1
V: TRBV7-9
DNA: TGTGCCAGCAGCTTAGGGAGCGGGACCGTGGAAGCTTTCTTT
CDR3: CASSLGSGTVEAFF

size: NA
D: NA
J: TRBJ1-1
V: TRBV6-1
DNA: TGTGCCAGCAGTGAACAGGGGAACACTGAAGCTTTCTTT
CDR3: CASSEQGNTEAFF

size: NA
D: TRBD1
J: TRBJ2-5
V: TRBV6-1
DNA: TGTGCCAGCAGTGGCCGGGACAGGGTTAACCAAGAGACCCAGTACTTC
CDR3: CASSGRDRVNQETQYF

size: once
D: TRBD2
J: TRBJ2-1
V: TRBV5-6
DNA: TGTGCCAGCAGCTCCCTGGGGGAGGGAAATGAGCAGTTCTTC
CDR3: CASSSLGEGNEQFF

size: few
D: NA
J: TRBJ1-1
V: TRBV20-1
DNA: TGCAGTGCTAGAGCCGGGATCTTGGCTTTCTTT
CDR3: CSARAGILAFF

size: NA
D: NA
J: TRBJ2-5
V: TRBV11-2
DNA: TGTGCCAGCAGCTTGGCCTGGGAGACCCAGTACTTC
CDR3: CASSLAWETQYF

size: NA
D: NA
J: TRBJ2-1
V: TRBV6-1
DNA: TGTGCCAGCAGCTACGGGTTGAATGAGCAGTTCTTC
CDR3: CASSYGLNEQFF

size: NA
D: NA
J: TRBJ2-5
V: TRBV5-1
DNA: TGCGCCAGCAGCCCGCGGACAGAACAAGAGACCCAGTACTTC
CDR3: CASSPRTEQETQYF

size: few
D: TRBD1
J: TRBJ1-6
V: TRBV5-1
DNA: TGCGCCAGCAGCTTAGACAGGGGAGGTTCACCCCTCCACTTT
CDR3: CASSLDRGGSPLHF

size: NA
D: TRBD1
J: TRBJ1-4
V: TRBV2
DNA: TGTGCCAGCAGCGGTTCCGGGACAGAGAATGAAAAACTGTTTTTT
CDR3: CASSGSGTENEKLFF

size: NA
D: TRBD1
J: TRBJ1-2
V: TRBV7-9
DNA: TGTGCCAGCAGCCGGACAGGGGGGAGGTATGGCTACACCTTC
CDR3: CASSRTGGRYGYTF

size: NA
D: TRBD2
J: TRBJ2-7
V: TRBV5-6
DNA: TGTGCCAGCAGACAGGACCCGGGGGGCTACGAGCAGTACTTC
CDR3: CASRQDPGGYEQYF

size: NA
D: NA
J: TRBJ1-2
V: TRBV25-1
DNA: TGTGCCAGCAGCCGCCGTGGGGCTGGCGGCTACACCTTC
CDR3: CASSRRGAGGYTF

size: NA
D: NA
J: TRBJ2-1
V: TRBV7-2
DNA: TGTGCCAGCAGCTTAGAGGTCGGCGCGGCGAATGAGCAGTTCTTC
CDR3: CASSLEVGAANEQFF

size: NA
D: NA
J: TRBJ2-7
V: TRBV7-6
DNA: TGTGCCAGCAGCTTAGGGGCAGGGGTCGAGCAGTACTTC
CDR3: CASSLGAGVEQYF

size: few
D: NA
J: TRBJ1-1
V: TRBV9
DNA: TGTGCCAGCAGCGGAGAGTCATTCATGAACACTGAAGCTTTCTTT
CDR3: CASSGESFMNTEAFF

size: NA
D: TRBD1
J: TRBJ2-2
V: TRBV19
DNA: TGTGCCAGTAGCTTGGACAGGGCAAACACCGGGGAGCTGTTTTTT
CDR3: CASSLDRANTGELFF

size: NA
D: NA
J: TRBJ2-2
V: TRBV29-1
DNA: TGCAGCGTTGGAATCGGCACCGGGGAGCTGTTTTTT
CDR3: CSVGIGTGELFF

size: NA
D: NA
J: TRBJ1-6
V: TRBV18
DNA: TGTGCCAGCTCACTAGGCCAGGGGTTTAATTCCGATAATTCACCCCTCCACTTT
CDR3: CASSLGQGFNSDNSPLHF

size: NA
D: TRBD1
J: TRBJ2-2
V: TRBV19
DNA: TGTGCCAGTAGTAGCGACAGGGGACGTACCGGGGAGCTGTTTTTT
CDR3: CASSSDRGRTGELFF